What follows are 5 T cell receptor beta chains derived from one specimen sequenced in a study of tumor and adjacent non-tumor tissue in lung cancer. The library came from three nested PCR rounds adapted from ARM-PCR protocols. TCRdb ran MiXCR on the multiplex PCR reads and lists one entry per CDR3 protein. The profile shows 94,000 or so distinct CDR3 sequences, roughly three quarters of them singletons. This sample's RNA came from whole unsorted tissue. Distant lung tissue was collected more than 3 cm away from the tumor edge. Sequencing was done on a sample of distant non-tumor lung tissue. The receptors were gathered from a woman in her forties or fifties with non-small cell lung cancer.

V and J are TRBV21-1 and TRBJ2-3. TRBV21-1 corresponds to a pseudogene. The CDR3 is made up of 18 amino acids. Here the CDR3 DNA reads TGTGCCAGCAGCAAAGCGCCCAATTTCTTGACGGGTAGAGATACGCAGTATTTT. Its protein is CASSKAPNFLTGRDTQYF.

V and J are TRBV6-2 or TRBV6-3 and TRBJ2-2; no firm D call. CDR1 is MNHEY, CDR2 SVGEGT, per germline. Trimming removed 8 bases from V and 9 bases from J, with 22 bases in between. The CDR3 is 15 residues long. As DNA, the CDR3 is TGTGCCAGCGGCTCACTACTACAGATTTCCAGGGAGCTGTTTTTT. This translates into CASGSLLQISRELFF.

The chain is built from TRBV6-5 and TRBJ2-1; D unclear. CDR1 is MNHEY, CDR2 SVGAGI, per germline. The CDR3 totals 15 residues. The ends were cut back, 2 bases at V and 7 bases at J, with 15 bases in the middle. CDR3 nucleotide sequence: TGTGCCAGCAGTTACAGTCCTAGAGTCTATAATGAGCAGTTCTTC. This translates into CASSYSPRVYNEQFF.

On this clonotype: One end of the junction does not line up with germline, which may come from a read error. This chain uses TRBV11-2 with TRBJ2-3; D may be TRBD2 (5 bases). Germline values: CDR1 SGHAT, CDR2 FQNNGV. CDR3 length: 13 amino acids. The CDR3 loop is CASNLGSEDTQYF. CDR3 nucleotides: TGTGCCAGCAACTTAGGATCGGAGGATACACAGTATTTT.

Note on this clonotype: Compared with germline, one end of the junction differs, possibly owing to a read error. This chain joins TRBV29-1 and TRBJ2-1; D might be TRBD2 (5 bases). This CDR3 is 15 amino acids long. Germline V gene lookup returns CDR1 SQVTM and CDR2 ANQGSEA. The CDR3 here is CSVELSGSSFKEQLF. CDR3 nucleotide sequence: TGCAGCGTTGAACTGTCGGGGAGCTCCTTCAAAGAGCAGCTCTTC.